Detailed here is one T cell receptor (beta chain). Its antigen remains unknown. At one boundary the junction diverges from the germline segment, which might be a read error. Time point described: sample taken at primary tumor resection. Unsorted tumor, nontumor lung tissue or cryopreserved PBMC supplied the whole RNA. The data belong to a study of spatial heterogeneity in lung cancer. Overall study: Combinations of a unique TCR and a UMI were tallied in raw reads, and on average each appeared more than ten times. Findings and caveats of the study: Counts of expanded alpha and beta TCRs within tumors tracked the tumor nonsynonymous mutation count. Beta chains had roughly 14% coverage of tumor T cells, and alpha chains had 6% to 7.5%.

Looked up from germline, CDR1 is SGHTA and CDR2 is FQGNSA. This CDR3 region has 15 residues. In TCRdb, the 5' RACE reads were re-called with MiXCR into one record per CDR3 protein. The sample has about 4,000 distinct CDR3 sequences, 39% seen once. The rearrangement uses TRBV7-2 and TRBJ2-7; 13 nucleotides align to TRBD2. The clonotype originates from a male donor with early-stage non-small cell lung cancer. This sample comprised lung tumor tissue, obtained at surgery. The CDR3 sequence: CASSTRTSGGPLTIF. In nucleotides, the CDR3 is TGTGCCAGCAGCACCCGGACTAGCGGGGGACCGCTGACTATCTTC.